The entry that follows covers one T cell receptor (beta chain) sequence. The method was immunoSEQ multiplex PCR; TCRdb's version includes in-frame clones alone and lacks a portion of them. Of approximately 75,000 clones listed, roughly 90% are singletons. The CDR3 loop spans 15 amino acids. From germline, CDR1 is SGDLS and CDR2 YYNGEE. With V trimmed by 0 bases and J by 7 bases, 9 bases remained unmatched. These data belong to a study of technical replicates of blood from a few donors. This chain uses TRBV9 with TRBJ2-7, with 8 bases matching TRBD1. This TCR was recovered from a human donor in good health. The specimen was T cells isolated from PBMCs. In DNA, the CDR3 is TGTGCCAGCAGCGTAGGTCCGACAGGGGAGTATGAGCAGTACTTC. Translated: CASSVGPTGEYEQYF.